This T cell receptor beta chain was sequenced during a study of blood T cell repertoires in COVID-19. Study processing details: Nucleated cell number was recorded as an estimate derived from reference gene primer amplification. Generated by immunoSEQ multiplex PCR, the TCRdb table keeps only in-frame clones and is missing some. V, J and clone size were drawn from that table, and D and trimming were deduced from the DNA. In the table there are roughly 200,000 clones, around 82% of which are singletons. V lost 1 base, J lost 4 bases, and 6 bases stayed unmatched. The CDR3 loop spans 15 amino acids. In germline, CDR1 is LGHNA, CDR2 YSLEER. Self-reported history from a screening survey and questionnaire set each donor's cohort. In Cohort 3, a recovered donor had either two negative PCRs, clearance, or symptom resolution.

The TCR originated in a man aged 35-49 years who had recovered from COVID-19. The specimen was PBMCs or T cells enriched from blood (not recorded which). The V and J genes are TRBV4-3 and TRBJ1-1; 7 bases are shared with TRBD1. The CDR3 region is CASSQGRGLSTEAFF. The CDR3 nucleotides are TGCGCCAGCAGCCAAGGGAGGGGGCTGTCCACTGAAGCTTTCTTT.